This TCR beta chain was obtained from a study of shared clonotypes between healthy human individuals. Background on the study: The cohort had two women and a few men, ages 18 to 49. CD4 naive cells filled three plates per donor, CD4 memory three, CD8 naive two and CD8 memory one. Study-wide points: Estimated richness was generally greater in naive than memory subsets.

The CDR3 sequence is 17 residues long. Germline loops: CDR1 MNHEY, CDR2 SMNVEV (reference sequence). The V and J ends lost 4 bases and 4 bases, in that order; junction bases with no gene match: 11. Among the donors, all were Caucasian adults who lived in Nashville, Tennessee. This clone appeared a few times. Its antigen is as yet unknown. Clones were read by immunoSEQ multiplex PCR, and TCRdb kept only the in-frame ones, dropping some. The table includes about 2.4 million clones, approximately 93% detected once. This TCR derives from a man aged 18-30 years in good health. Some clones in this sample may be carry-over from other donors' samples. The sequencing input was naive CD4+ T cells from PBMCs. Subset described: CD45RA+ positively selected. This rearrangement joins TRBV27 to TRBJ1-5; 9 positions agree with TRBD1. The CDR3 loop is CASSSFYRGRRNQPQHF. The CDR3 DNA follows: TGTGCCAGCAGTTCATTTTACAGGGGGCGTCGGAATCAGCCCCAGCATTTT.